Each of the 21 T cell receptor beta chains below was sequenced from the same sample in a study of T-cell memory formation after mild COVID-19 (dated by TCRdb to the early 2020s). The library was prepared using 5' RACE. The sequencer listed for this sample is Illumina NovaSeq 6000. TCRdb reprocessed the public reads (quality trimming at Q25 with fastp, clone calling with MiXCR) and kept in-frame beta chains. When rows share a CDR3 protein, they turn into one entry using the most common DNA and genes. In all, the sample holds 250,000 to 350,000 distinct CDR3 sequences, and around 15% of those were seen once. Together, the top ten hold around 23% of the sample. The sequencing input was PBMCs or a T cell subset sorted from them (not recorded which). The receptors were gathered from a man between 18 and 29 years old who had mild COVID-19 (a few samples of this study predate the infection). The sample titles of this study are shuffled in the database, so cell type and time point are left out; the donor was told from shared clones.

This clonotype occurred many times. The chain has TRBV20-1 and TRBJ2-5; D may be TRBD2 (6 bases). Between the trimmed V and J ends, which lost 6 bases and 4 bases, there was a span of 15 bases. This CDR3 spans 13 amino acids. Germline CDR1 DFQATT, CDR2 SNEGSKA (reference sequence). In DNA, the CDR3 is TGCAGTGCCTTTATCCGGGGAGGAGAGACCCAGTACTTC. Its protein is CSAFIRGGETQYF.

The chain uses TRBV2 and TRBJ1-5; D is ambiguous. Germline V CDR1 and CDR2: SNHLY, FYNNEI. The germline V and J ends were trimmed by 3 bases and 6 bases, with 9 bases remaining between them. CDR3 length equals 13 residues. CDR3 residues: CASSDSSGQPQHF. DNA for the CDR3: TGTGCCAGCAGTGATTCTAGCGGTCAGCCCCAGCATTTT.

This chain joins TRBV20-1 and TRBJ2-2; TRBD1 aligns across 7 bases. There are 14 residues in the CDR3. CDR1 is DFQATT, CDR2 SNEGSKA, per germline (reference sequence). Trimming removed 6 bases from V and 0 bases from J; junction bases left unmatched: 4. Written as DNA, the CDR3 is TGCAGTGCGCAGGGACAGCCGAACACCGGGGAGCTGTTTTTT. It translates to CSAQGQPNTGELFF.

The table lists this clonotype with many counts. The genes are TRBV7-2 and TRBJ2-3; D not resolved. The germline gives CDR1 SGHTA, CDR2 FQGNSA. The CDR3 runs to 14 residues. V was pared by 4 bases and J by 4 bases, with 12 bases between. For the CDR3, the DNA is TGTGCCAGCAGCTCCCCCGCGGCGGCAGATACGCAGTATTTT. It encodes CASSSPAAADTQYF.

This clonotype was recorded a few times. The chain links TRBV7-6 to TRBJ2-1, with TRBD2 matching 10 bases. Unmatched junction bases numbered 10, after V lost 5 bases and J lost 6 bases. In germline, CDR1 is SGHVS, CDR2 FNYEAQ. The CDR3 contains 16 residues. The CDR3 sequence: CASSTVTSGIINEQFF. CDR3 coding DNA: TGTGCCAGCAGCACCGTCACTAGCGGGATTATCAATGAGCAGTTCTTC.

This chain connects TRBV7-2 to TRBJ2-7, with 8 nucleotides matching TRBD1. This CDR3 spans 14 amino acids. J lost 3 bases, V lost 3 bases, and 4 bases had no gene match. CDR1 is SGHTA and CDR2 is FQGNSA in the germline V gene. The CDR3 is CASSLQGADYEQYF. In DNA, the CDR3 is TGTGCCAGCAGCTTGCAGGGGGCGGACTACGAGCAGTACTTC.

This clonotype came up a few times. The rearrangement joins TRBV20-1 to TRBJ2-3; D tentatively reads TRBD1 or TRBD2 (6 bases each). This CDR3 region has 15 residues. Trimming took off 6 bases at V and 2 bases at J, with 18 bases between the two ends. The germline gives CDR1 DFQATT, CDR2 SNEGSKA (reference sequence). CDR3 region: CSASAGWGLTDTQYF. The CDR3 DNA follows: TGCAGTGCCTCGGCGGGGTGGGGGCTCACAGATACGCAGTATTTT.

This clonotype was found many times. This rearrangement joins TRBV4-1 to TRBJ1-2; a weak D match, TRBD1 (5 bases). This CDR3 is 15 amino acids long. The V end lost 4 bases, the J end lost 2 bases, and 14 bases lay between the germline ends. The V gene's germline CDR1 is MGHRA and CDR2 YSYEKL. CDR3 protein: CASSPEGRLNYGYTF. CDR3 nucleotide sequence: TGCGCCAGCAGCCCGGAGGGGAGGCTGAACTATGGCTACACCTTC.

J is TRBJ1-5 and V is TRBV2; 8 positions agree with TRBD1. The CDR3 runs to 14 residues. V lost 2 bases to trimming and J lost 7 bases; unmatched junction nucleotides: 4. The germline gives CDR1 SNHLY, CDR2 FYNNEI. CDR3 nucleotides: TGTGCCAGCAGTGAACCGGGACAGGACCAGCCCCAGCATTTT. It codes for CASSEPGQDQPQHF.

CDR3 amino acids: CASSPGLAVDETQYF. The DNA of the CDR3 is TGTGCCAGCAGCCCCGGACTAGCGGTGGATGAGACCCAGTACTTC. V is TRBV14 and J is TRBJ2-5; 10 bases map to TRBD2. The V gene's germline CDR1 is SGHDN and CDR2 FVKESK. The J segment lost 5 bases and the V segment lost 4 bases, leaving 7 bases of the junction unmatched. The length of the CDR3 is 15 residues.

The DNA for the CDR3 is TGTGCCAGCAGCTTACTAGAGGAGACCCAGTACTTC. Encoded protein: CASSLLEETQYF. The rearrangement links TRBV7-6 to TRBJ2-5; D not certain. The germline gives CDR1 SGHVS, CDR2 FNYEAQ. This CDR3 region has 12 residues. V was trimmed by 2 bases and J by 5 bases, leaving 6 bases between them.

This clonotype has just a few counts. V is TRBV5-5 and J is TRBJ2-3; 9 nucleotides match TRBD2. After removal of 4 bases from V and 2 bases from J, the junction contained 11 bases not matched to a gene. Per germline, CDR1 SGHKS and CDR2 YYEKEE (reference sequence). CDR3 size: 17 residues. The CDR3 DNA reads as TGTGCCAGCAGCCCGGGGAGTAGCGGGGGCCCCACAGATACGCAGTATTTT. This sequence encodes CASSPGSSGGPTDTQYF.

The chain is built from TRBV14 and TRBJ2-5; D might be TRBD1 or TRBD2, each matching 5 bases. With 0 bases removed from V and 2 bases from J, the gap between germline ends came to 16 bases. Germline-derived CDR1 and CDR2 are SGHDN and FVKESK. This CDR3 contains 17 residues. The CDR3 bases are TGTGCCAGCAGCCAAGATCGAGGGGCAAACCTACAAGAGACCCAGTACTTC. Its translation is CASSQDRGANLQETQYF.

This chain joins TRBV7-8 and TRBJ1-1; D perhaps matches TRBD1 (6 bases). From germline, CDR1 is SGHVS and CDR2 FQNEAQ. The CDR3 is 18 amino acids. V lost 8 bases and J lost 0, with 25 bases in between. The CDR3 nucleotides are TGTGCCAGCGGTAGCTTATTCCGGACAGCTTTAATGAACACTGAAGCTTTCTTT. It encodes CASGSLFRTALMNTEAFF.

V usage is TRBV20-1 and J usage is TRBJ1-2; D perhaps matches TRBD1 (5 bases). Germline V CDR1 and CDR2: DFQATT, SNEGSKA (reference sequence). This CDR3 comprises 14 residues. V lost 1 base and J 2 bases, leaving 11 bases between the germline ends. CDR3 sequence (DNA): TGCAGTGCTAGAGGGGGGGGTGGCAACTATGGCTACACCTTC. The encoded protein is CSARGGGGNYGYTF.

This rearrangement joins TRBV9 to TRBJ2-3; D is ambiguous. This CDR3 region has 18 residues. Looked up from germline, CDR1 is SGDLS and CDR2 is YYNGEE. The V end was cut by 0 bases, the J end by 3 bases, with 20 bases between. For the CDR3, the DNA is TGTGCCAGCAGCGTAGATCGGGCCCTCCATCCGAGTACAGATACGCAGTATTTT. Translated: CASSVDRALHPSTDTQYF.

This chain links TRBV7-2 with TRBJ1-2; D may be TRBD1 (6 bases). Trimming took 5 bases from V and 6 from J, leaving 10 bases between them. This CDR3 has 12 residues. Germline lookup yields CDR1 SGHTA and CDR2 FQGNSA. The CDR3 loop reads CASSPGVDGYTF. DNA of the CDR3: TGTGCCAGCAGCCCAGGGGTGGATGGCTACACCTTC. Using reference TRBV7-2 and TRBJ1-2 for the parts outside the CDR3, the full variable domain is GAGVSQSPSNKVTEKGKDVELRCDPISGHTALYWYRQSLGQGLEFLIYFQGNSAPDKSGLPSDRFSAERTGGSVSTLTIQRTQQEDSAVYLCASSPGVDGYTFGSGTRLTVV.

The chain carries TRBV7-2 and TRBJ2-5; 8 bases agree with TRBD2. The CDR3 has 14 amino acids. The germline CDR1 and CDR2 sequences are SGHTA and FQGNSA. With 5 bases clipped from V and 4 bases from J, the junction kept 6 bases outside the gene matches. The CDR3 loop is CASSRGGRGETQYF. CDR3 in DNA: TGTGCCAGCAGCCGGGGGGGCCGAGGAGAGACCCAGTACTTC. The variable domain in full, with the rest retrieved from reference TRBV7-2 and TRBJ2-5, is GAGVSQSPSNKVTEKGKDVELRCDPISGHTALYWYRQSLGQGLEFLIYFQGNSAPDKSGLPSDRFSAERTGGSVSTLTIQRTQQEDSAVYLCASSRGGRGETQYFGPGTRLLVL.

The V call is TRBV7-2, the J call TRBJ2-2; possible D gene TRBD2, 5 bases. Per the germline V gene, CDR1 is SGHTA and CDR2 is FQGNSA. CDR3 length: 14 amino acids. Trimming stripped 8 bases from V and 0 bases from J, with 10 bases between. The CDR3 here is CASVKGANTGELFF. In nucleotides, the CDR3 is TGTGCCAGCGTGAAGGGAGCGAACACCGGGGAGCTGTTTTTT.

This clonotype came up a few times. This chain links TRBV5-1 with TRBJ2-5; 8 bases are a match to TRBD1. The CDR3 has 13 amino acids. V lost 4 bases to trimming and J lost 3 bases; unmatched junction nucleotides: 2. Germline values: CDR1 SGHRS, CDR2 YFSETQ. In DNA, the CDR3 is TGCGCCAGCAGCGAGACAGGGGAAGAGACCCAGTACTTC. It specifies CASSETGEETQYF.

The chain is built from TRBV18 and TRBJ2-5, with 10 bases aligning to TRBD2. The germline CDR1 and CDR2 sequences are KGHSH and LQKENI. Germline trimming cut 6 bases from V and 3 bases from J; bases unmatched to any gene: 7. This CDR3 has 15 residues. The CDR3, as DNA: TGTGCCAGCTCGCGGTCCAGCGGGGGGGAAGAGACCCAGTACTTC. Translating it yields CASSRSSGGEETQYF.